This record concerns one TCR beta chain sequence. Trimming took 5 bases from V and 11 from J, leaving 18 bases between them. Germline V gene sequence: CDR1 SGHVS, CDR2 FNYEAQ. This CDR3 is 13 amino acids long. These data originate in a study of blood T cell repertoires in COVID-19. TCRdb's table, derived via immunoSEQ multiplex PCR, lists solely in-frame clones and lacks some. The sample has 60,000 to 75,000 clones; more than 65% are singletons. The chain couples TRBV7-6 to TRBJ1-1; a weak D match, TRBD1 (6 bases). Sequencing was carried out using peripheral blood. This clonotype was obtained from a woman aged 70 to 79 with acute or convalescent COVID-19. CDR3 sequence: CASSPGVGLGAFF. The DNA of the CDR3 is TGTGCCAGCAGCCCAGGGGTAGGCCTTGGGGCTTTCTTT.